One sample yielded the 31 T cell receptor beta chains listed below, sequenced in a study of neurological immune-mediated disorders. TCRdb called the 5' RACE reads again in MiXCR, with one record for every CDR3 protein. The data show 60,000 to 90,000 distinct CDR3 sequences, 9.5% to 13% seen once. The time point was: longitudinal time-point 1 (baseline). The sequenced sample consisted of PBMCs. The source of these receptors is a man aged 25-40 years in good health.

This clonotype was seen repeatedly, ten times or more. The chain employs TRBV11-2 and TRBJ2-2; TRBD1 might be the D (6 bases). The CDR3 has 13 residues. Germline CDR1 SGHAT, CDR2 FQNNGV. Trimming removed 6 bases from V and 6 bases from J, with 11 bases in between. The CDR3 nucleotides read TGTGCCAGCAGATTACAGGGCCCCGGGGAGCTGTTTTTT. Its translation is CASRLQGPGELFF.

This clonotype showed up many times. The gene calls are TRBV21-1 and TRBJ1-5. TRBV21-1 is an annotated pseudogene. CDR3 length: 17 residues. Here the CDR3 DNA reads TGTGCCAGCAGCAAATTCCTATTGGGTCATAGCAATCAGCCCCAGCATTTT. Residues: CASSKFLLGHSNQPQHF.

A few counts support this clonotype. The chain joins TRBV28 to TRBJ1-2, with no clear D. There are 14 residues in the CDR3. Trimming pared 5 bases from V and 8 bases from J, leaving 18 bases between. CDR1 and CDR2 from the germline V gene are MDHEN and SYDVKM. The CDR3: CASSTDGRWLGYTF. CDR3 coding DNA: TGTGCCAGCAGTACGGACGGGAGATGGCTGGGCTACACCTTC.

This clonotype has ten or more counts. V is TRBV7-8 and J is TRBJ2-1, with 11 bases fitting TRBD1. Per the germline V gene, CDR1 is SGHVS and CDR2 is FQNEAQ. This CDR3 region has 16 residues. After removal of 2 bases from V and 8 bases from J, the junction contained 8 bases not matched to a gene. The CDR3 here is CASSLPGTGGLYEQFF. CDR3 nucleotides: TGTGCCAGCAGCTTACCCGGGACAGGGGGTCTCTATGAGCAGTTCTTC.

A note on this clonotype: A much larger clone sits a single nucleotide away, making a read error possible. The chain is built from TRBV6-1 and TRBJ2-7; 10 nucleotides agree with TRBD2. The CDR3 covers 15 residues. The germline V gene encodes CDR1 MNHNS and CDR2 SASEGT. CDR3 protein: CVSFSGLALTYEQYF. For the CDR3, the DNA is TGTGTCAGCTTCTCGGGACTAGCGTTAACCTACGAGCAGTACTTC.

The table lists this clonotype with many counts. V is TRBV7-8 and J is TRBJ2-5, with 7 positions matching TRBD1. J gave up 2 bases and V 2 bases, and 5 bases lay outside the gene matches. CDR1 is SGHVS, CDR2 FQNEAQ, per germline. This CDR3 spans 15 amino acids. The CDR3 nucleotides are TGTGCCAGCAGCTTATGGGGGACAGAGCAAGAGACCCAGTACTTC. It is translated as CASSLWGTEQETQYF. The variable domain in full, with the rest retrieved from reference TRBV7-8 and TRBJ2-5, is GAGVSQSPRYKVAKRGQDVALRCDPISGHVSLFWYQQALGQGPEFLTYFQNEAQLDKSGLPSDRFFAERPEGSVSTLKIQRTQQEDSAVYLCASSLWGTEQETQYFGPGTRLLVL.

This clonotype occurred many times. This chain connects TRBV5-1 to TRBJ2-2; tentative D call: TRBD2 (5 bases). The ends were cut back, 1 base at V and 7 bases at J, with 11 bases in the middle. This CDR3 is 14 amino acids long. In germline, CDR1 is SGHRS, CDR2 YFSETQ. CDR3 loop: CASSLLGAHGELFF. The CDR3 bases are TGCGCCAGCAGCTTGTTGGGAGCTCACGGGGAGCTGTTTTTT.

In this sample, this clonotype turned up many times. This sequence joins TRBV5-1 and TRBJ1-2, with D unclear. The CDR3 extends over 13 amino acids. Looked up from germline, CDR1 is SGHRS and CDR2 is YFSETQ. V lost 0 bases and J lost 5, with 8 bases in between. The CDR3 nucleotides are TGCGCCAGCAGCTTGGCCGAGGGTTATGGCTACACCTTC. Residues: CASSLAEGYGYTF.

The table lists this clonotype with many counts. This CDR3 is CASSLEIGELFF. CDR3 DNA: TGTGCCAGCAGTTTAGAGATCGGGGAGCTGTTTTTT. The V and J genes are TRBV12-3 or TRBV12-4 and TRBJ2-2; D is uncertain. CDR3 length equals 12 residues. Trimming left V 1 base short and J 7 bases short, with 4 bases between.

This clonotype has at least ten counts. The chain couples TRBV21-1 to TRBJ2-7. TRBV21-1 is reported as a pseudogene. The CDR3 spans 14 residues. The CDR3: CASSKIWMSYEQYF. For the CDR3, the DNA is TGTGCCAGCAGCAAAATATGGATGAGTTACGAGCAGTACTTC.

This clonotype was seen many times. V is TRBV28 and J is TRBJ2-6; 8 bases align to TRBD1. Germline CDR1 and CDR2: MDHEN and SYDVKM. Trimming cost V 3 bases and J 4 bases; bases outside gene matches: 14. The CDR3 has 19 amino acids. Written as DNA, the CDR3 is TGTGCCAGCAGTTTCCATGTGACAGGGGCCCCAGGGGGGGCCAACGTCCTGACTTTC. Protein sequence: CASSFHVTGAPGGANVLTF.

This clonotype was counted ten times or more. The chain employs TRBV20-1 and TRBJ2-5, with 10 bases matching TRBD2. Trimming cost V 3 bases and J 4 bases; bases outside gene matches: 14. Germline V CDR1 and CDR2: DFQATT, SNEGSKA (reference sequence). The CDR3 runs to 17 residues. CDR3: CSASELAGSSPRETQYF. Written as DNA, the CDR3 is TGCAGTGCTAGTGAACTAGCGGGAAGTTCGCCAAGAGAGACCCAGTACTTC.

This clonotype was seen at least ten times. The chain uses TRBV12-3 or TRBV12-4 and TRBJ2-1, with 16 bases aligning to TRBD2. CDR3 size: 16 residues. J was trimmed by 7 bases and V by 7 bases; bases with no gene match: 7. The CDR3 DNA sequence: TGTGCCAGCACCTTGGGGACTAGCGGGAGGGCGAATGAGCAGTTCTTC. This gives the protein CASTLGTSGRANEQFF.

This clonotype was recorded at least ten times. V gene TRBV14 combines with J gene TRBJ2-6, with 7 bases identical to TRBD1. V shed 4 bases and J 2 bases; nucleotides not matched to a gene: 2. The CDR3 totals 15 residues. Per germline, CDR1 SGHDN and CDR2 FVKESK. The CDR3 DNA sequence: TGTGCCAGCAGCCGCGACAGGGCTGGGGCCAACGTCCTGACTTTC. As protein: CASSRDRAGANVLTF.

This clonotype was observed at least ten times. V is TRBV27 and J is TRBJ1-4; D gene ambiguous. This CDR3 region has 14 residues. Trimming shortened V by 3 bases and J by 8 bases, and 13 bases separated the two germline ends. Germline V CDR1 and CDR2: MNHEY, SMNVEV (reference sequence). The CDR3 loop reads CASSFTADSEKLFF. DNA for the CDR3: TGTGCCAGCAGTTTCACAGCCGACTCCGAAAAACTGTTTTTT.

This clonotype has at least ten counts. The chain links TRBV25-1 to TRBJ1-3; maybe TRBD1 (6 bases). CDR1 and CDR2 from the germline V gene are MGHDK and SYGVNS. V dropped 3 bases and J dropped 9 bases, with 12 bases sitting between them. CDR3 length: 13 amino acids. The CDR3 nucleotides read TGTGCCAGCAGTGACCAGGGGTATGGCACCATATATTTT. This gives the protein CASSDQGYGTIYF.

This clonotype has a count of ten or more. V usage is TRBV5-1 and J usage is TRBJ2-5; D perhaps matches TRBD2 (5 bases). The V end lost 0 bases, the J end lost 1 base, and 13 bases lay between the germline ends. The CDR3 runs to 16 residues. Per the germline V gene, CDR1 is SGHRS and CDR2 is YFSETQ. Here the CDR3 DNA reads TGCGCCAGCAGCTTGGCCCCAGAAGGAGGCCAAGAGACCCAGTACTTC. Translated, it gives CASSLAPEGGQETQYF.

The sample holds many counts of this clonotype. DNA for the CDR3: TGTGCCAGCAGGAAACTAGCGGGCTTCGACAATGAGCAGTTCTTC. Translating it yields CASRKLAGFDNEQFF. The chain has TRBV7-9 and TRBJ2-1; 9 bases are shared with TRBD2. The J segment lost 5 bases and the V segment lost 6 bases, leaving 8 bases of the junction unmatched. The CDR3 sequence is 15 residues long. Germline-derived CDR1 and CDR2 are SEHNR and FQNEAQ (reference sequence). Full variable domain (missing parts from reference TRBV7-9 and TRBJ2-1): DTGVSQNPRHKITKRGQNVTFRCDPISEHNRLYWYRQTLGQGPEFLTYFQNEAQLEKSRLLSDRFSAERPKGSFSTLEIQRTEQGDSAMYLCASRKLAGFDNEQFFGPGTRLTVL.

This clonotype was observed many times. The chain combines TRBV15 with TRBJ1-1, with 9 bases that match TRBD1. The CDR3 spans 15 residues. Germline V CDR1 and CDR2: LNHNV, YYDKDF (reference sequence). The V and J ends lost 4 bases and 3 bases, in that order; junction bases with no gene match: 6. CDR3: CATSTGQGSDTEAFF. The CDR3 bases are TGTGCCACCAGCACGGGACAGGGATCGGACACTGAAGCTTTCTTT.

The J gene is TRBJ2-3, the V gene TRBV7-2; TRBD1 matches 7 bases. The germline V gene has CDR1 SGHTA and CDR2 FQGNSA. The CDR3 contains 17 residues. Trimming at V came to 4 bases and at J to 4 bases, leaving 14 bases not matched to a gene. CDR3 region: CASSYVQGQGGADTQYF. DNA for the CDR3: TGTGCCAGCAGCTATGTGCAGGGTCAAGGGGGCGCAGATACGCAGTATTTT.

This clonotype was observed at least ten times. The chain joins TRBV28 to TRBJ1-4, with D perhaps TRBD1 (6 bases). The CDR3 spans 14 residues. With 7 bases removed from V and 0 bases from J, the gap between germline ends came to 9 bases. The germline gives CDR1 MDHEN, CDR2 SYDVKM. CDR3 coding DNA: TGTGCCAGCACAAAGGGGGCAACTAATGAAAAACTGTTTTTT. This codes for CASTKGATNEKLFF.

V gene TRBV5-4 combines with J gene TRBJ2-1, with TRBD1 matching 7 bases. V was pared by 2 bases and J by 4 bases, with 9 bases of the junction left unmatched. CDR1 and CDR2 from the germline V gene are SGHNT and YYREEE (reference sequence). CDR3 length equals 16 residues. CDR3 region: CASSLKGQWAYNEQFF. DNA of the CDR3: TGTGCCAGCAGCTTAAAGGGACAGTGGGCATACAATGAGCAGTTCTTC. The complete variable domain, with remaining parts taken from reference TRBV5-4 and TRBJ2-1, reads ETGVTQSPTHLIKTRGQQVTLRCSSQSGHNTVSWYQQALGQGPQFIFQYYREEENGRGNFPPRFSGLQFPNYSSELNVNALELDDSALYLCASSLKGQWAYNEQFFGPGTRLTVL.

Many counts were recorded for this clonotype. The chain has TRBV7-2 and TRBJ2-1; TRBD2 agrees at 14 bases. The germline CDR1 and CDR2 sequences are SGHTA and FQGNSA. V was pared by 6 bases and J by 9 bases, with 10 bases of the junction left unmatched. The CDR3 is made up of 16 amino acids. The CDR3 DNA is TGTGCCAGCAGGGCCTCCGGGACTAGCGGGAGAACTGAGCAGTTCTTC. It is translated as CASRASGTSGRTEQFF. The full variable domain, in which reference TRBV7-2 and TRBJ2-1 provide the parts outside the CDR3, is GAGVSQSPSNKVTEKGKDVELRCDPISGHTALYWYRQSLGQGLEFLIYFQGNSAPDKSGLPSDRFSAERTGGSVSTLTIQRTQQEDSAVYLCASRASGTSGRTEQFFGPGTRLTVL.

This clonotype was counted many times. This rearrangement joins TRBV5-5 to TRBJ1-1, with 12 nucleotides matching TRBD1. Germline assignment: CDR1 SGHKS and CDR2 YYEKEE (reference sequence). This CDR3 has 16 amino acids. The ends lost 4 bases at V and 6 bases at J; junction bases unmatched: 10. CDR3 coding DNA: TGTGCCAGCAGCCTAGGGTGGGGACAGGGGGCACCTGAAGCTTTCTTT. Translated, it gives CASSLGWGQGAPEAFF.

This chain uses TRBV19 with TRBJ2-5; TRBD1 agrees at 8 bases. The CDR3 is 14 residues long. Germline CDR1 and CDR2: LNHDA and SQIVND (reference sequence). Unmatched junction bases numbered 5, after V lost 3 bases and J lost 5 bases. In nucleotides, the CDR3 is TGTGCCAGTAGTATTCGGACAGGGAAGGAGACCCAGTACTTC. It specifies CASSIRTGKETQYF.

This clonotype was seen ten or more times. The J gene is TRBJ2-1, the V gene TRBV5-1, with D hard to call. Trimming stripped 0 bases from V and 0 bases from J, with 10 bases between. Germline assignment: CDR1 SGHRS and CDR2 YFSETQ. The CDR3 loop spans 16 amino acids. For the CDR3, the DNA is TGCGCCAGCAGCTTGGGTCTTTTTAGCTCCTACAATGAGCAGTTCTTC. Encoded protein: CASSLGLFSSYNEQFF.

This clonotype was observed a few times. The rearrangement uses TRBV7-8 and TRBJ2-2, with a weak D call TRBD2 (5 bases). Germline V CDR1 and CDR2: SGHVS, FQNEAQ. CDR3 length: 16 amino acids. The V gene lost 6 bases and the J gene lost 2 bases, with 16 bases spanning the gap. The CDR3 bases are TGTGCCAGCAGTCCGACTGGACTGGGAAACACCGGGGAGCTGTTTTTT. This gives the protein CASSPTGLGNTGELFF.

This clonotype was counted ten times or more. This chain uses TRBV15 with TRBJ2-7; 8 bases are a match to TRBD2. This CDR3 has 17 residues. V trimming: 4 bases; J trimming: 2 bases; junction bases outside the gene matches: 13. Germline V gene sequence: CDR1 LNHNV, CDR2 YYDKDF (reference sequence). The CDR3 bases are TGTGCCACCAGCACCCTACTAGCGGAAACGCCTGCCTACGAGCAGTACTTC. Its protein is CATSTLLAETPAYEQYF.

This clonotype was seen at least ten times. The chain is built from TRBV20-1 and TRBJ2-3; TRBD2 agrees at 13 bases. The CDR3 is 15 amino acids. From germline, CDR1 is DFQATT and CDR2 SNEGSKA (reference sequence). Unmatched junction bases numbered 5, after V lost 4 bases and J lost 4 bases. CDR3 sequence reads: CSAIGTSGMADTQYF. The CDR3 coding sequence is TGCAGTGCTATAGGGACTAGCGGGATGGCAGATACGCAGTATTTT.

This clonotype was counted at least ten times. V and J are TRBV20-1 and TRBJ2-2, with a possible D match to TRBD2 (6 bases). Deletions cut 3 bases from V and 4 bases from J, with 21 bases between. CDR1 DFQATT and CDR2 SNEGSKA come from the germline V gene (reference sequence). The CDR3 length is 17 residues. CDR3 bases: TGCAGTGCTAGCTTTCAAGGACCCGGGGGAATCACCGGGGAGCTGTTTTTT. It is translated as CSASFQGPGGITGELFF.

CDR3 sequence: CASRHPVGGVELFF. CDR3 coding DNA: TGTGCCAGCAGACACCCCGTAGGGGGGGTGGAACTGTTTTTT. The rearrangement joins TRBV7-9 to TRBJ2-2, with a tentative D call TRBD2 (7 bases). CDR1 is SEHNR and CDR2 is FQNEAQ in the germline V gene (reference sequence). The CDR3 runs to 14 residues. V gave up 6 bases and J gave up 14 bases, with 22 bases separating them.